The 10 T cell receptor beta chains listed next were all sequenced from one sample in a study of T-cell reconstitution after alpha-beta-depleted transplantation in children (dated by TCRdb to the mid-2010s). The treatment or condition label of this sample denotes: allogeneic hematopoietic cell transplantation with graft depleted of TCRalphabeta T cells and CD19 B cells. Receptors were amplified or captured by PCR. The sequencer listed for this sample is Illumina HiSeq 2500. TCR library preparation used molecular barcoding, with unique molecular identifiers applied to normalize quantification of the TCRbeta repertoire. TCRdb reworked the public reads: Q25 trimming with fastp, MiXCR clone assembly, productive beta chains retained. Entries that share a CDR3 protein sequence are merged under the most common genes and DNA. This sample holds about 250,000 distinct CDR3 sequences; about 24% were observed only once. In total, the top ten clones hold about 5% of the sample.

The sequences come from PBMCs, mostly from graft donor cells, collected 360 days after TCRalphabeta/CD19-depleted stem cell transplant. The receptors originated from a female patient aged 2-10 years who had a stem cell transplant for congenital amegakaryocytic thrombocytopenia, so the T cells may come from the graft donor.

The V gene is TRBV2, the J gene TRBJ1-5, with D possibly TRBD1 on 6 matching bases. Trimming shortened V by 4 bases and J by 6 bases, and 13 bases separated the two germline ends. Per the germline V gene, CDR1 is SNHLY and CDR2 is FYNNEI. The CDR3 consists of 14 residues. The CDR3 DNA reads TGTGCCAGCAGTGTGCGGGGGCAGGGTCAGCCCCAGCATTTT. Protein sequence: CASSVRGQGQPQHF.

The rearrangement uses TRBV14 and TRBJ2-1; possible D gene TRBD1, 5 bases. Between the trimmed V and J ends, which lost 1 base and 0 bases, there was a span of 10 bases. Germline CDR1 SGHDN, CDR2 FVKESK. CDR3 size: 16 residues. The CDR3 is CASSQGYRLSYNEQFF. In DNA form, the CDR3 reads TGTGCCAGCAGCCAAGGTTACAGGCTCTCCTACAATGAGCAGTTCTTC.

The V and J genes are TRBV10-1 and TRBJ2-5, with TRBD1 as a possible D gene (5 bases). Between the trimmed V and J ends, which lost 2 bases and 2 bases, there was a span of 12 bases. The CDR3 contains 15 residues. From germline, CDR1 is WNHNN and CDR2 SYGVQD (reference sequence). The CDR3 DNA reads TGCGCCAGCAGTGAGATGGGGCAGGCGCAAGAGACCCAGTACTTC. Translated: CASSEMGQAQETQYF.

This clonotype was picked up a small number of times. The V call is TRBV5-1, the J call TRBJ1-2; D not resolved. Germline CDR1 and CDR2: SGHRS and YFSETQ. The V gene lost 0 bases and the J gene lost 3 bases, with 9 bases spanning the gap. The CDR3 runs to 14 residues. The CDR3 nucleotides are TGCGCCAGCAGCTTGGGCGCAGGCGACTATGGCTACACCTTC. Translating it yields CASSLGAGDYGYTF.

This clonotype turned up a few times. The chain combines TRBV25-1 with TRBJ1-5; 7 bases map to TRBD1. V trimming: 2 bases; J trimming: 2 bases; junction bases outside the gene matches: 0. Germline CDR1 reads MGHDK; CDR2 reads SYGVNS. This CDR3 region has 14 residues. The CDR3 nucleotides are TGTGCCAGCAGTGAAGGACAGGGCAATCAGCCCCAGCATTTT. It yields the protein CASSEGQGNQPQHF.

In nucleotides, the CDR3 is TGCAGTGCTAGAGTTCGCGGACGCTCCTACGAGCAGTACTTC. This gives the protein CSARVRGRSYEQYF. The chain has TRBV20-1 and TRBJ2-7; D remains unclear. The CDR3 length is 14 residues. Trimming took off 1 base at V and 0 bases at J, with 10 bases between the two ends. The germline gives CDR1 DFQATT, CDR2 SNEGSKA (reference sequence).

The rearrangement uses TRBV7-7 and TRBJ2-1, with unresolved D. Trimming cost V 1 base and J 5 bases, with 9 bases left between them. Germline assignment: CDR1 SSHAT and CDR2 FNYEAQ (reference sequence). This CDR3 region has 14 residues. The CDR3 sequence is CASSLGYANNEQFF. CDR3 in DNA: TGTGCCAGCAGCTTAGGGTACGCTAACAATGAGCAGTTCTTC.

The chain has TRBV4-1 and TRBJ1-5; D unresolved. The CDR3 is 15 residues long. V lost 4 bases, J lost 4 bases, and 14 bases lay in between. Germline loops: CDR1 MGHRA, CDR2 YSYEKL. The CDR3 region has the DNA TGCGCCAGCAGCCCTAAGGACGGAACGAATCAGCCCCAGCATTTT. It translates to CASSPKDGTNQPQHF.

This clonotype was observed a handful of times. The rearrangement uses TRBV28 and TRBJ1-5, with 7 bases lining up with TRBD1. CDR1 MDHEN and CDR2 SYDVKM come from the germline V gene. V shed 6 bases, J shed 3 bases, and the junction held 17 bases outside the gene matches. This CDR3 comprises 18 residues. Written as DNA, the CDR3 is TGTGCCAGCAGCCCCCCCCTCAAGGGGGCGAAGGCCAATCAGCCCCAGCATTTT. Its protein is CASSPPLKGAKANQPQHF.

This clonotype was picked up many times. This rearrangement joins TRBV12-3 or TRBV12-4 to TRBJ2-2; TRBD1 matches at 9 bases. V lost 6 bases and J lost 3; bases outside the gene matches: 8. This CDR3 spans 16 amino acids. CDR3 in amino acids: CASSWGTGKYTGELFF. The CDR3 nucleotides read TGTGCCAGCAGCTGGGGGACAGGGAAATACACCGGGGAGCTGTTTTTT.